This T cell receptor beta chain was sequenced in a study of patients and donors after allogeneic stem cell transplantation. One entry per CDR3 protein results from TCRdb running MiXCR on the RT-PCR reads. The sample lists approximately 160,000 distinct CDR3 sequences; approximately 30% were seen once. This clonotype was detected only a few times. CDR1 and CDR2 (germline): MDHEN, SYDVKM. V dropped 3 bases and J dropped 5; count of bases not matched to a gene: 3. CDR3 length equals 15 residues. Sequencing input: blood, either unsorted or a sorted T cell fraction (not recorded which). The chain links TRBV28 to TRBJ2-4, with 11 bases matching TRBD2. This clonotype was sampled from a human donor who was either an allogeneic HSCT recipient or a stem cell or donor lymphocyte infusion donor (not recorded which). It is not recorded whose cells these are; they may come from a transplant donor. CDR3 nucleotides: TGTGCCAGCAGTTTTCGACTAGCGGGACAAAACATTCAGTACTTC. Amino acids: CASSFRLAGQNIQYF.